The 29 T cell receptor beta chains below all came from one sample that was sequenced in a study of blood T cells in healthy people across ages (dated by TCRdb to about 2015). The receptor library was made with 5' RACE. TCRdb records Illumina HiSeq 2500 as the sequencer. A second PCR of roughly 6 to 12 cycles was performed with a sample-barcoded 5' primer and a J-beta primer mix. TCRdb itself trimmed the public reads at Q25 with fastp, ran MiXCR and retained productive beta chains. Every CDR3 protein is listed once, alongside the most common genes and DNA of its rows. The sample yields about 1.4 million distinct CDR3 sequences; approximately 59% were counted once. The ten largest clones add up to 6.5% to 8.5% of the sample. Source material: blood. The receptors were sampled from a young man in good health.

The chain carries TRBV20-1 and TRBJ2-1; 8 bases map to TRBD2. The germline CDR1 and CDR2 sequences are DFQATT and SNEGSKA (reference sequence). V shed 2 bases, J shed 10 bases, and the junction held 4 bases outside the gene matches. This CDR3 comprises 12 residues. CDR3 residues: CSARFTSGEQFF. CDR3 coding DNA: TGCAGTGCTAGATTTACTAGCGGAGAGCAGTTCTTC.

The DNA of the CDR3 is TGCGCCAGCAGCCCCGGGACTAGCGTGCGCACAGATACGCAGTATTTT. This translates into CASSPGTSVRTDTQYF. V usage is TRBV4-1 and J usage is TRBJ2-3; 10 bases fit TRBD2. Trimming took 4 bases from V and 1 from J; bases not matched to a gene: 5. Looked up from germline, CDR1 is MGHRA and CDR2 is YSYEKL. The CDR3 spans 16 residues.

This clonotype was found a few times. The V gene is TRBV27, the J gene TRBJ1-2; 8 bases fit TRBD1. The CDR3 contains 14 residues. With 4 bases clipped from V and 6 bases from J, the junction kept 7 bases outside the gene matches. Germline loops: CDR1 MNHEY, CDR2 SMNVEV (reference sequence). CDR3 DNA: TGTGCCAGCAGTTCGACAGGGGTCTTCCATGGCTACACCTTC. Residues: CASSSTGVFHGYTF.

This clonotype has more than one count but fewer than ten. V is TRBV20-1 and J is TRBJ2-1; perhaps D is TRBD1 or TRBD2 (5 bases each). Per germline, CDR1 DFQATT and CDR2 SNEGSKA (reference sequence). CDR3 length: 16 residues. The germline V and J ends were trimmed by 6 bases and 12 bases, with 30 bases remaining between them. The DNA for the CDR3 is TGCAGTGCCACACCCATTGAGGGGTATCGCAGTTTCGTGCAGTTCTTC. Its translation is CSATPIEGYRSFVQFF.

V usage is TRBV6-2 or TRBV6-3 and J usage is TRBJ2-3, with D unresolved. V lost 4 bases, J lost 2 bases, and 10 bases lay in between. Germline V CDR1 and CDR2: MNHEY, SVGEGT. There are 14 residues in the CDR3. The CDR3 protein is CASSSRPYTDTQYF. The CDR3 nucleotides read TGTGCCAGCAGTTCCAGGCCCTACACAGATACGCAGTATTTT.

This chain links TRBV6-6 with TRBJ1-6, with D unresolved. Trimming left V 5 bases short and J 5 bases short, with 10 bases between. Germline CDR1 MNHNY, CDR2 SVGAGI (reference sequence). CDR3 length: 14 residues. The CDR3: CASSIGRNNSPLHF. The CDR3 region has the DNA TGTGCCAGCAGTATAGGACGGAATAATTCACCCCTCCACTTT.

The chain joins TRBV4-1 to TRBJ2-6; unclear D gene. Deletions cut 3 bases from V and 0 bases from J, with 9 bases between. The CDR3 sequence is 16 residues long. CDR1 and CDR2 from the germline V gene are MGHRA and YSYEKL. The CDR3 loop reads CASSHEGYSGANVLTF. The CDR3, as DNA: TGCGCCAGCAGCCACGAAGGGTACTCTGGGGCCAACGTCCTGACTTTC.

This clonotype was detected only a few times. The V call is TRBV5-6, the J call TRBJ2-2, with D tentatively TRBD2 (6 bases). Trimming removed 2 bases at V and 5 bases at J, with 10 bases between. This CDR3 is built from 14 residues. Germline V lookup: CDR1 SGHDT, CDR2 YYEEEE. In DNA form, the CDR3 reads TGTGCCAGCAGCTTTTTCAGCGGGACCGGGGAGCTGTTTTTT. Protein: CASSFFSGTGELFF.

The rearrangement uses TRBV7-9 and TRBJ2-3, with TRBD2 matching 10 bases. V was pared by 5 bases and J by 2 bases, with 16 bases of the junction left unmatched. CDR1 is SEHNR and CDR2 is FQNEAQ in the germline V gene (reference sequence). This CDR3 region has 19 residues. CDR3 DNA: TGTGCCAGCAGCGGAGTAGCGGGAGGTGGCAAAGACCTCACAGATACGCAGTATTTT. This codes for CASSGVAGGGKDLTDTQYF.

The chain is built from TRBV20-1 and TRBJ1-3; 12 nucleotides match TRBD1. The CDR3 is 15 residues long. CDR1 and CDR2 (germline): DFQATT, SNEGSKA (reference sequence). V was clipped by 4 bases and J by 8 bases; unmatched bases: 9. The CDR3 coding sequence is TGCAGTGCTATCCCCGGGACAGGGGGCTTCGACACCATATATTTT. Translated: CSAIPGTGGFDTIYF.

There are a few counts of this clonotype. The V call is TRBV7-8, the J call TRBJ2-7, with 9 bases aligning to TRBD1. CDR3 size: 15 residues. V lost 1 base to trimming and J lost 4 bases; unmatched junction nucleotides: 5. The germline gives CDR1 SGHVS, CDR2 FQNEAQ. The chain's CDR3 is CASSLVDRGVYEQYF. The CDR3 DNA sequence: TGTGCCAGCAGCTTAGTGGACAGGGGAGTATACGAGCAGTACTTC.

The chain employs TRBV10-2 and TRBJ2-7, with 12 bases fitting TRBD2. V was clipped by 3 bases and J by 3 bases; unmatched bases: 6. Germline V CDR1 and CDR2: WSHSY, SAAADI. This CDR3 is built from 16 residues. CDR3 in DNA: TGCGCCAGCAGTGAAAGACTAGCGGGGGTGTTCTACGAGCAGTACTTC. This translates into CASSERLAGVFYEQYF.

The V call is TRBV4-1, the J call TRBJ1-2; D might be TRBD1 (6 bases). The V gene lost 6 bases and the J gene lost 2 bases, with 13 bases spanning the gap. The germline CDR1 and CDR2 sequences are MGHRA and YSYEKL. This CDR3 is built from 14 residues. This CDR3 is CASSTTGLNYGYTF. CDR3 bases: TGCGCCAGCAGTACTACAGGGCTGAACTATGGCTACACCTTC.

This clonotype was counted a few times. V gene TRBV10-3 combines with J gene TRBJ2-3; D is ambiguous. V was cut by 4 bases and J by 0 bases, with 8 bases left in between. The CDR3 runs to 14 residues. Looked up from germline, CDR1 is ENHRY and CDR2 is SYGVKD. CDR3: CAISVDLSTDTQYF. The CDR3 nucleotides read TGTGCCATCAGTGTCGACCTCAGCACAGATACGCAGTATTTT.

The rearrangement joins TRBV24-1 to TRBJ2-2; D is unresolved. The CDR3 totals 12 residues. V was pared by 3 bases and J by 6 bases, with 4 bases between. Germline assignment: CDR1 KGHDR and CDR2 SFDVKD. Written as DNA, the CDR3 is TGTGCCACCAGTGATCCATCCGGGGAGCTGTTTTTT. Amino acids: CATSDPSGELFF.

This clonotype has just a few counts. This chain connects TRBV7-9 to TRBJ2-7; D possibly corresponds to TRBD1 (6 bases). The germline CDR1 and CDR2 sequences are SEHNR and FQNEAQ (reference sequence). The CDR3 is made up of 14 amino acids. Between the trimmed V and J ends, which lost 6 bases and 7 bases, there was a span of 19 bases. The CDR3 sequence is CASRQPGQGEEQYF. CDR3 nucleotide sequence: TGTGCCAGCAGGCAGCCGGGACAAGGAGAAGAGCAGTACTTC.

This chain uses TRBV7-6 with TRBJ1-1; a possible D gene is TRBD1 (6 bases). Per germline, CDR1 SGHVS and CDR2 FNYEAQ. Trimming removed 1 base from V and 4 bases from J, with 19 bases in between. This CDR3 has 17 amino acids. As DNA, the CDR3 is TGTGCCAGCAGCTTAGTCGGGACACCACCCCTGACCACTGAAGCTTTCTTT. This encodes CASSLVGTPPLTTEAFF.

This clonotype was observed a single time. The gene calls are TRBV19 and TRBJ2-4, with D perhaps TRBD1 or TRBD2 (6 bases each). With 7 bases removed from V and 9 bases from J, the gap between germline ends came to 13 bases. The CDR3 contains 12 residues. CDR1 LNHDA and CDR2 SQIVND come from the germline V gene (reference sequence). Here the CDR3 reads CASNGGEGIQYF. The CDR3 nucleotides are TGTGCCAGTAACGGGGGCGAGGGCATTCAGTACTTC.

This clonotype has more than one count but fewer than ten. The chain links TRBV6-1 to TRBJ2-3, with 8 positions matching TRBD1. The CDR3 extends over 14 amino acids. The V gene end was trimmed by 7 bases and the J gene end by 1 base; junction bases not matched to a gene: 4. Germline CDR1 reads MNHNS; CDR2 reads SASEGT. This CDR3 is CASNRDRRTDTQYF. The DNA for the CDR3 is TGTGCCAGCAATAGGGACAGGCGCACAGATACGCAGTATTTT.

This chain uses TRBV11-2 with TRBJ2-5; D is undetermined. Per germline, CDR1 SGHAT and CDR2 FQNNGV. Trimming shortened V by 3 bases and J by 7 bases, and 21 bases separated the two germline ends. The CDR3 has 16 amino acids. The CDR3 nucleotides read TGTGCCAGCAGCTTTGGACGGACCCCTACAGTTGGGACCCAGTACTTC. Protein product: CASSFGRTPTVGTQYF.

The chain links TRBV7-9 to TRBJ1-2; no clear D. Germline assignment: CDR1 SEHNR and CDR2 FQNEAQ (reference sequence). V lost 7 bases and J 2 bases, leaving 14 bases between the germline ends. The CDR3 is 14 residues long. The CDR3 DNA is TGTGCCAGCACCACCGAGGACGCGAACTATGGCTACACCTTC. This translates into CASTTEDANYGYTF. Variable domain in full (rest from reference TRBV7-9 and TRBJ1-2): DTGVSQNPRHKITKRGQNVTFRCDPISEHNRLYWYRQTLGQGPEFLTYFQNEAQLEKSRLLSDRFSAERPKGSFSTLEIQRTEQGDSAMYLCASTTEDANYGYTFGSGTRLTVV.

The chain is built from TRBV7-9 and TRBJ2-2; 8 nucleotides match TRBD1. Looked up from germline, CDR1 is SEHNR and CDR2 is FQNEAQ (reference sequence). The CDR3 is 16 residues long. V was pared by 6 bases and J by 4 bases, with 10 bases of the junction left unmatched. The CDR3 spells CASRKAGDRSTGELFF. The CDR3 DNA sequence: TGTGCCAGCAGAAAAGCTGGGGACAGGTCCACCGGGGAGCTGTTTTTT.

This chain links TRBV20-1 with TRBJ2-1; a possible D gene is TRBD2 (6 bases). Germline V gene data show CDR1 as DFQATT and CDR2 as SNEGSKA (reference sequence). The length of the CDR3 is 14 residues. Trimming left V 6 bases short and J 2 bases short, with 14 bases between. The CDR3 nucleotides are TGCAGTGCCCTGACTAGAGCCGCCTACAATGAGCAGTTCTTC. Its protein is CSALTRAAYNEQFF.

This chain uses TRBV29-1 with TRBJ1-5; 10 bases are a match to TRBD1. In germline, CDR1 is SQVTM, CDR2 ANQGSEA. V trimming: 4 bases; J trimming: 3 bases; junction bases outside the gene matches: 3. The CDR3 is made up of 14 amino acids. The CDR3 DNA reads as TGCAGCGTTGCCGGGACAGGGGACAATCAGCCCCAGCATTTT. Encoded protein: CSVAGTGDNQPQHF.

This sequence joins TRBV4-2 and TRBJ2-7; 7 bases align to TRBD2. CDR1 is LGHNA and CDR2 is YNFKEQ in the germline V gene. The CDR3 totals 16 residues. J lost 7 bases, V lost 0 bases, and 12 bases had no gene match. The CDR3 loop reads CASSQDRRAGTREQYF. The CDR3 nucleotides read TGTGCCAGCAGCCAAGATCGGCGAGCGGGGACGCGGGAGCAGTACTTC.

This chain links TRBV4-2 with TRBJ2-7; D could derive from TRBD1 or TRBD2 (5 bases each). Germline V lookup: CDR1 LGHNA, CDR2 YNFKEQ. This CDR3 contains 15 residues. V lost 1 base and J 6 bases, leaving 16 bases between the germline ends. CDR3 DNA sequence: TGTGCCAGCAGCCAAGTGGGGACGGGAAGTTTCGAGCAGTACTTC. The encoded protein is CASSQVGTGSFEQYF.

CDR3 region: CASSRGTSAANSYEQYF. Written as DNA, the CDR3 is TGTGCCAGCAGCCGGGGGACTAGCGCGGCAAACTCCTACGAGCAGTACTTC. The chain uses TRBV3-1 and TRBJ2-7; 10 bases agree with TRBD2. Trimming removed 4 bases from V and 0 bases from J; junction bases left unmatched: 9. The CDR3 covers 17 residues. Per the germline V gene, CDR1 is LGHDT and CDR2 is YNNKEL (reference sequence).

This rearrangement joins TRBV6-2 or TRBV6-3 to TRBJ2-7, with 8 bases matching TRBD1. The CDR3 totals 17 residues. CDR1 is MNHEY and CDR2 is SVGEGT in the germline V gene. After removal of 2 bases from V and 3 bases from J, the junction contained 12 bases not matched to a gene. The CDR3 here is CASSYAGGSPLYYEQYF. The CDR3 DNA reads TGTGCCAGCAGTTACGCAGGGGGCAGCCCCCTCTACTACGAGCAGTACTTC.

The chain carries TRBV14 and TRBJ2-1; D is undetermined. V was trimmed by 2 bases and J by 4 bases, leaving 9 bases between them. Germline loops: CDR1 SGHDN, CDR2 FVKESK. This CDR3 has 14 amino acids. The CDR3 region has the DNA TGTGCCAGCAGCCAAAGGAACAGTTACAATGAGCAGTTCTTC. Amino acid sequence: CASSQRNSYNEQFF. Together with reference TRBV14 and TRBJ2-1, the CDR3 gives the full variable domain: EAGVTQFPSHSVIEKGQTVTLRCDPISGHDNLYWYRRVMGKEIKFLLHFVKESKQDESGMPNNRFLAERTGGTYSTLKVQPAELEDSGVYFCASSQRNSYNEQFFGPGTRLTVL.